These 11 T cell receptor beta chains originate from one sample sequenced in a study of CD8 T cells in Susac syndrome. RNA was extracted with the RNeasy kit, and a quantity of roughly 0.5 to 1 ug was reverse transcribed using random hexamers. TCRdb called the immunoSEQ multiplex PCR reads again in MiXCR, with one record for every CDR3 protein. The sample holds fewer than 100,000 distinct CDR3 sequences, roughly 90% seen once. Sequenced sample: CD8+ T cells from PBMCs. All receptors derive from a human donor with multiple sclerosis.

CDR3 DNA sequence: TGTGCCAGCAGCTTAGAGAGTACCGGGGAGCTGTTTTTT. Encoded protein: CASSLESTGELFF. The chain has TRBV7-6 and TRBJ2-2; D call uncertain. CDR3 length: 13 residues. The germline CDR1 and CDR2 sequences are SGHVS and FNYEAQ. The V gene lost 1 base and the J gene lost 5 bases, with 5 bases spanning the gap.

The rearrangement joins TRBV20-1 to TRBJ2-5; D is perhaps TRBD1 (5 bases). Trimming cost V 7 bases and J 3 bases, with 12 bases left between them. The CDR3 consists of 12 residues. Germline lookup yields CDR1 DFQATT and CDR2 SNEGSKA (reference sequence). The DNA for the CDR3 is TGCAGTGGGTCGGACAAAAAAGAGACCCAGTACTTC. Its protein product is CSGSDKKETQYF.

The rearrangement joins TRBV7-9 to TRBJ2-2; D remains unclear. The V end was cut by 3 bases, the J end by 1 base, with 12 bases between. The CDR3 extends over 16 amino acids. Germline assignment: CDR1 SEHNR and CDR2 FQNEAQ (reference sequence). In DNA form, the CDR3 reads TGTGCCAGCAGCTTGGTTGGCGGAAAGAACACCGGGGAGCTGTTTTTT. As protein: CASSLVGGKNTGELFF.

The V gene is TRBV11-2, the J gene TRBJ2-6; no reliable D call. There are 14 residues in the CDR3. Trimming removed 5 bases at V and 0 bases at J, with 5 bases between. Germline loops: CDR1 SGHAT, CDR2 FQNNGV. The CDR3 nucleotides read TGTGCCAGCAGCCCAAACTCTGGGGCCAACGTCCTGACTTTC. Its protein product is CASSPNSGANVLTF.

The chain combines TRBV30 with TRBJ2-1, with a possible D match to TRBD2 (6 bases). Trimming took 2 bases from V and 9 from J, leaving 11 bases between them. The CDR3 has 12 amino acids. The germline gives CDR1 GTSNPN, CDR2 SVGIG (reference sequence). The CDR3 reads CAWSLPAGEQFF. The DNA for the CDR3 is TGTGCCTGGAGTCTCCCAGCGGGTGAGCAGTTCTTC.

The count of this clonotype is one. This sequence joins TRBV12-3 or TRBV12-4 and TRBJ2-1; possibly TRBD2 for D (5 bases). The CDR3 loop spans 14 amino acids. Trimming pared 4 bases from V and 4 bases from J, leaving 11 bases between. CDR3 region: CASSSSTDYNEQFF. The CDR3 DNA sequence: TGTGCCAGCAGTTCTAGCACAGATTACAATGAGCAGTTCTTC.

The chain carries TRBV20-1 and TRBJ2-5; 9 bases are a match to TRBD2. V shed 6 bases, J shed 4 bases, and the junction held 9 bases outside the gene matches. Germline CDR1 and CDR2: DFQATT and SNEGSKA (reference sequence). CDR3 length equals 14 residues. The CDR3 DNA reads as TGCAGTGCCAGCTTGCGGGGGGGAGCAGAGACCCAGTACTTC. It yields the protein CSASLRGGAETQYF.

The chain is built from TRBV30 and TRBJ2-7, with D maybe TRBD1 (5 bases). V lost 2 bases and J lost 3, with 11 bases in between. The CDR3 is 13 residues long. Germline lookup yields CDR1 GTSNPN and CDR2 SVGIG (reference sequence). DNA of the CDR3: TGTGCCTGGAGTTTCAAGGGGATCTACGAGCAGTACTTC. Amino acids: CAWSFKGIYEQYF.

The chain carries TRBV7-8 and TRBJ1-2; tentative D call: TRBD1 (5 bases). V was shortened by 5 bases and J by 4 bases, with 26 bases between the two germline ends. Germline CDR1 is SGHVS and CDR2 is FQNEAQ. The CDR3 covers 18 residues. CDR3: CASSPALDRDGGTYGYTF. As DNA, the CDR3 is TGTGCCAGCAGCCCCGCGCTTGACCGGGACGGAGGAACCTATGGCTACACCTTC.

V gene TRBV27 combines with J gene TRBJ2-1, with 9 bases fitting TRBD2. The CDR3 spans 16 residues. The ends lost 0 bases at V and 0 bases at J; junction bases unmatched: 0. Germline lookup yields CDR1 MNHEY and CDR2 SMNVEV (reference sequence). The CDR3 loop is CASSLSSGSSYNEQFF. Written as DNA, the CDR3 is TGTGCCAGCAGTTTATCTAGCGGGAGCTCCTACAATGAGCAGTTCTTC.

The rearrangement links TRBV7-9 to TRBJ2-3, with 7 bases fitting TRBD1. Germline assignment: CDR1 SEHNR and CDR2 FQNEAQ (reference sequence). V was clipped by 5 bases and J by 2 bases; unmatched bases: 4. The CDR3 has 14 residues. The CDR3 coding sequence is TGTGCCAGCAGCCCGGGACAGACCACAGATACGCAGTATTTT. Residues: CASSPGQTTDTQYF.